Each of the 10 T cell receptor beta chains below was sequenced from the same sample in a study of cytomegalovirus exposure and HLA in healthy donors. Assay: immunoSEQ multiplex PCR; the TCRdb copy retains only in-frame clones and omits some. Found here are about 180,000 clones, approximately 90% of them singletons; the top ten hold roughly 1.5%. Sequencing was carried out using PBMCs. The receptors stem from a woman aged 25 to 39 in good health and CMV-seronegative.

V is TRBV5-4 and J is TRBJ1-1; tentative D call: TRBD1 (6 bases). The CDR3 is made up of 12 amino acids. The germline V gene has CDR1 SGHNT and CDR2 YYREEE (reference sequence). The V end was cut by 4 bases, the J end by 7 bases, with 11 bases between. CDR3 bases: TGTGCCAGCAGCCTAAGACAGGATGAAGCTTTCTTT. Translated, it gives CASSLRQDEAFF.

V gene TRBV5-1 combines with J gene TRBJ2-7; 8 bases match TRBD2. The ends lost 0 bases at V and 0 bases at J; junction bases unmatched: 17. The CDR3 covers 20 residues. Germline V gives CDR1 SGHRS, CDR2 YFSETQ. The CDR3 sequence is CASSLADRLAGFPLSYEQYF. In DNA form, the CDR3 reads TGCGCCAGCAGCTTGGCCGATCGGCTAGCGGGCTTCCCGCTCTCCTACGAGCAGTACTTC.

The rearrangement links TRBV4-2 to TRBJ2-2; weak D call: TRBD1 (7 bases). V lost 0 bases and J lost 8, with 16 bases in between. The CDR3 loop spans 16 amino acids. Germline-derived CDR1 and CDR2 are LGHNA and YNFKEQ. CDR3 residues: CASSQDFTGAGGELFF. In nucleotides, the CDR3 is TGTGCCAGCAGCCAAGATTTTACAGGGGCGGGAGGGGAGCTGTTTTTT.

Here the CDR3 reads CASSYGGDNEQFF. DNA of the CDR3: TGCGCCAGCAGCTACGGGGGGGACAATGAGCAGTTCTTC. The chain recombines TRBV5-1 with TRBJ2-1; 8 bases align to TRBD2. The CDR3 extends over 13 amino acids. J was trimmed by 5 bases and V by 3 bases; bases with no gene match: 1. Germline CDR1 is SGHRS and CDR2 is YFSETQ.

The CDR3 region has the DNA TGTGCCAGCAGCGGGACACCGAAGGATGAGCAGTTCTTC. It encodes CASSGTPKDEQFF. The chain joins TRBV6-4 to TRBJ2-1; TRBD1 might be the D (6 bases). Germline V gives CDR1 MRHNA, CDR2 SNTAGT. Deletions cut 6 bases from V and 8 bases from J, with 14 bases between. The CDR3 length is 13 residues.

This chain connects TRBV7-2 to TRBJ1-5; 8 bases match TRBD1. Germline CDR1 and CDR2: SGHTA and FQGNSA. CDR3 size: 15 residues. Trimming took 5 bases from V and 3 from J; bases not matched to a gene: 6. CDR3 nucleotides: TGTGCCAGCAGCATGACAGGGGACTACAATCAGCCCCAGCATTTT. It translates to CASSMTGDYNQPQHF.

This chain connects TRBV5-4 to TRBJ1-4; D perhaps matches TRBD1 (5 bases). V was trimmed by 4 bases and J by 7 bases, leaving 17 bases between them. This CDR3 region has 15 residues. Looked up from germline, CDR1 is SGHNT and CDR2 is YYREEE (reference sequence). CDR3 sequence: CASSPLPQAFEKLFF. Written as DNA, the CDR3 is TGTGCCAGCAGCCCCTTACCACAGGCTTTTGAAAAACTGTTTTTT.

The chain has TRBV5-1 and TRBJ2-6, with D hard to call. Germline V gives CDR1 SGHRS, CDR2 YFSETQ. The V end was cut by 9 bases, the J end by 0 bases, with 16 bases between. The CDR3 loop spans 16 amino acids. The chain's CDR3 is CATAPRSVSGANVLTF. CDR3 in DNA: TGCGCCACCGCCCCCCGGTCCGTCTCTGGGGCCAACGTCCTGACTTTC.

The rearrangement joins TRBV14 to TRBJ2-1; a possible D gene is TRBD1 (6 bases). Germline values: CDR1 SGHDN, CDR2 FVKESK. The CDR3 has 15 amino acids. The germline V and J ends were trimmed by 1 base and 2 bases, with 9 bases remaining between them. This chain's CDR3 is CASSQGGTTYNEQFF. The CDR3 DNA sequence: TGTGCCAGCAGCCAAGGGGGGACAACCTACAATGAGCAGTTCTTC.

The V and J genes are TRBV4-2 and TRBJ1-1; D remains ambiguous. V lost 0 bases and J lost 1, with 18 bases in between. The V gene's germline CDR1 is LGHNA and CDR2 YNFKEQ. CDR3 size: 18 residues. The CDR3 here is CASSQDSLVAVSNTEAFF. Here the CDR3 DNA reads TGTGCCAGCAGCCAAGATTCATTGGTCGCAGTTTCGAACACTGAAGCTTTCTTT.